This T cell receptor beta chain was retrieved from a study of CD8 T cells in Susac syndrome. The RNA input was about 0.5 to 1 ug, and it was reverse transcribed with random hexamers. TCRdb recomputed calls from the immunoSEQ multiplex PCR reads with MiXCR, one row per CDR3 protein. The sample consists of about 210,000 distinct CDR3 sequences, roughly 94% of them appearing once. To note about this clonotype: Mismatch with germline at one junction end may stem from a read error.

The sample comprised CD4+ T cells from PBMCs. The receptor comes from a human donor with multiple sclerosis.

CDR3 in amino acids: CASSEARTGVYNEQFF. DNA for the CDR3: TGTGCCAGCAGCGAAGCTAGGACAGGAGTATACAATGAGCAGTTCTTC. The chain has TRBV2 and TRBJ2-1; 7 bases are a match to TRBD1. The CDR3 covers 16 residues. In germline, CDR1 is SNHLY, CDR2 FYNNEI.